These 28 T cell receptor beta chains originate from one sample sequenced in a study of blood T cell repertoires in COVID-19. TCRdb keeps only in-frame clones here, not all; method: immunoSEQ multiplex PCR. The data hold about 220,000 clones, with 85% observed a single time. Sequenced sample: peripheral blood. These receptors all come from a woman in her 70s with COVID-19, enrolled during active disease.

The genes are TRBV25-1 and TRBJ1-6; TRBD1 matches 7 bases. V gave up 2 bases and J gave up 7 bases; unmatched junction bases: 5. The CDR3 is 15 residues long. Germline-derived CDR1 and CDR2 are MGHDK and SYGVNS. The CDR3 region is CASSEGGRGNSPLHF. CDR3 nucleotide sequence: TGTGCCAGCAGTGAAGGGGGCAGGGGGAATTCACCCCTCCACTTT.

This chain connects TRBV14 to TRBJ1-2, with a weak D call TRBD1 (5 bases). V lost 4 bases to trimming and J lost 2 bases, with 8 bases between them. CDR1 and CDR2 (germline): SGHDN, FVKESK. The CDR3 consists of 13 residues. The chain's CDR3 is CASSRQSNYGYTF. In nucleotides, the CDR3 is TGTGCCAGCAGCCGACAGAGCAACTATGGCTACACCTTC.

The chain couples TRBV4-3 to TRBJ1-2; D is undetermined. The CDR3 spans 18 residues. Germline V lookup: CDR1 LGHNA, CDR2 YSLEER. V shed 3 bases and J shed 0 bases, with 20 bases lying between them. The CDR3 nucleotides read TGCGCCAGCAGCCACTATACTGGGAGCAGCTTTGCTAACTATGGCTACACCTTC. Protein: CASSHYTGSSFANYGYTF.

The rearrangement links TRBV12-5 to TRBJ2-1, with TRBD2 matching over 13 bases. The length of the CDR3 is 18 residues. CDR1 and CDR2 (germline): LGHNT, FRNRAP. The ends lost 9 bases at V and 0 bases at J; junction bases unmatched: 11. CDR3: CASRPGLAGSSSYNEQFF. Written as DNA, the CDR3 is TGTGCTAGCCGACCGGGACTAGCGGGATCGAGCTCCTACAATGAGCAGTTCTTC. Variable domain in full (rest from reference TRBV12-5 and TRBJ2-1): DARVTQTPRHKVTEMGQEVTMRCQPILGHNTVFWYRQTMMQGLELLAYFRNRAPLDDSGMPKDRFSAEMPDATLATLKIQPSEPRDSAVYFCASRPGLAGSSSYNEQFFGPGTRLTVL.

The chain combines TRBV11-3 with TRBJ1-4; no clear D. The V end was cut by 2 bases, the J end by 0 bases, with 7 bases between. CDR1 SGHNT and CDR2 YENEEA come from the germline V gene. This CDR3 comprises 15 residues. CDR3: CASSLNGATNEKLFF. As DNA, the CDR3 is TGTGCCAGCAGCTTAAACGGTGCAACTAATGAAAAACTGTTTTTT.

In its sample, this clone was seen once. The genes are TRBV30 and TRBJ1-3; 7 bases align to TRBD1. The germline gives CDR1 GTSNPN, CDR2 SVGIG (reference sequence). CDR3 length equals 15 residues. The junction had 11 bases not matched to a gene; V was cut back by 2 bases and J by 7 bases. The CDR3 spells CAWSTGTALLNTIYF. CDR3 in DNA: TGTGCCTGGAGTACTGGGACAGCACTATTGAACACCATATATTTT. Drawing the rest from reference TRBV30 and TRBJ1-3, the complete variable domain is SQTIHQWPATLVQPVGSPLSLECTVEGTSNPNLYWYRQAAGRGLQLLFYSVGIGQISSEVPQNLSASRPQDRQFILSSKKLLLSDSGFYLCAWSTGTALLNTIYFGEGSWLTVV.

The chain has TRBV6-6 and TRBJ2-7; the match to TRBD1 covers 7 bases. The CDR3 extends over 14 amino acids. Per the germline V gene, CDR1 is MNHNY and CDR2 is SVGAGI (reference sequence). V shed 6 bases and J 6 bases; nucleotides not matched to a gene: 11. The CDR3 loop is CASRAGTVTSEQYF. For the CDR3, the DNA is TGTGCCAGCAGGGCCGGGACAGTAACTTCCGAGCAGTACTTC.

This chain connects TRBV12-3 or TRBV12-4 to TRBJ1-1; D is possibly TRBD1 (5 bases). The CDR3 is 13 amino acids. V lost 1 base and J lost 7, with 10 bases in between. The CDR3 DNA follows: TGTGCCAGCAGTTTAGAGACAGCTGGTGAAGCTTTCTTT. Protein: CASSLETAGEAFF.

The rearrangement uses TRBV6-4 and TRBJ2-3; 7 nucleotides match TRBD1. V was pared by 4 bases and J by 14 bases, with 9 bases of the junction left unmatched. The germline gives CDR1 MRHNA, CDR2 SNTAGT. There are 12 residues in the CDR3. The CDR3 region is CASSAGTVRGYF. The DNA for the CDR3 is TGTGCCAGCAGTGCTGGGACAGTCCGAGGGTATTTT.

This chain joins TRBV4-2 and TRBJ2-7, with a possible D match to TRBD2 (6 bases). CDR3 size: 17 residues. The V gene lost 0 bases and the J gene lost 2 bases, with 17 bases spanning the gap. CDR1 is LGHNA, CDR2 YNFKEQ, per germline. Written as DNA, the CDR3 is TGTGCCAGCAGCCAAGAAAGGAGGGCCGGGGCTACCTACGAGCAGTACTTC. Its protein is CASSQERRAGATYEQYF.

This chain connects TRBV5-1 to TRBJ2-5, with 10 positions matching TRBD2. The V segment lost 0 bases and the J segment 4 bases; nucleotides outside the gene matches: 3. The length of the CDR3 is 15 residues. Germline-derived CDR1 and CDR2 are SGHRS and YFSETQ. CDR3 loop: CASSLAQRGGETQYF. Here the CDR3 DNA reads TGCGCCAGCAGCTTGGCCCAGCGGGGGGGAGAGACCCAGTACTTC.

The chain is built from TRBV7-9 and TRBJ2-5; 10 positions match TRBD2. Germline CDR1 reads SEHNR; CDR2 reads FQNEAQ (reference sequence). The CDR3 runs 15 residues. Trimming at V came to 4 bases and at J to 0 bases, leaving 2 bases not matched to a gene. CDR3 DNA: TGTGCCAGCAGCTCGACTAGCGGGTACCAAGAGACCCAGTACTTC. Translating it yields CASSSTSGYQETQYF.

V usage is TRBV28 and J usage is TRBJ1-1; possible D gene TRBD1, 6 bases. Trimming took off 6 bases at V and 4 bases at J, with 21 bases between the two ends. The CDR3 spans 16 residues. Germline V gene lookup returns CDR1 MDHEN and CDR2 SYDVKM. CDR3 bases: TGTGCCAGCAGCGACCCTCCTCAGGGGTTGGGCACTGAAGCTTTCTTT. It yields the protein CASSDPPQGLGTEAFF.

The chain carries TRBV9 and TRBJ1-2, with TRBD1 matching 8 bases. Germline CDR1 and CDR2: SGDLS and YYNGEE. CDR3 length equals 14 residues. V was clipped by 4 bases and J by 7 bases; unmatched bases: 9. CDR3 bases: TGTGCCAGCAGCAAAGGGGCAGGGGGCAGTGGCTACACCTTC. Protein: CASSKGAGGSGYTF.

The rearrangement joins TRBV2 to TRBJ2-5; no clear D. The CDR3 runs 12 residues. Deletions cut 6 bases from V and 3 bases from J, with 8 bases between. Germline V CDR1 and CDR2: SNHLY, FYNNEI. CDR3 coding DNA: TGTGCCAGCAGGGGTGGAGAAGAGACCCAGTACTTC. As protein: CASRGGEETQYF.

The chain has TRBV15 and TRBJ1-6; 11 bases map to TRBD1. The CDR3 totals 14 residues. The V segment lost 5 bases and the J segment 7 bases; nucleotides outside the gene matches: 1. Germline V gene lookup returns CDR1 LNHNV and CDR2 YYDKDF (reference sequence). CDR3 in amino acids: CATSWTGGNSPLHF. Written as DNA, the CDR3 is TGTGCCACCAGCTGGACAGGGGGCAATTCACCCCTCCACTTT.

This chain joins TRBV7-2 and TRBJ2-7; 8 positions agree with TRBD1. The germline gives CDR1 SGHTA, CDR2 FQGNSA. There are 15 residues in the CDR3. Trimming removed 4 bases from V and 3 bases from J; junction bases left unmatched: 8. The CDR3 sequence is CASSSSGTGVYEQYF. The CDR3, as DNA: TGTGCCAGCAGCTCCTCCGGGACAGGAGTCTACGAGCAGTACTTC.

The rearrangement links TRBV5-5 to TRBJ1-1; no firm D call. The CDR3 totals 19 residues. V was cut by 3 bases and J by 0 bases, with 24 bases left in between. The germline gives CDR1 SGHKS, CDR2 YYEKEE (reference sequence). The CDR3 region is CASSSGAVIRETVNTEAFF. CDR3 DNA: TGTGCCAGCAGCTCCGGCGCCGTGATTCGGGAAACTGTGAACACTGAAGCTTTCTTT.

V and J are TRBV15 and TRBJ2-5, with D maybe TRBD2 (5 bases). Trimming stripped 1 base from V and 4 bases from J, with 10 bases between. The CDR3 totals 14 residues. In germline, CDR1 is LNHNV, CDR2 YYDKDF (reference sequence). CDR3 in amino acids: CATSRGLAGETQYF. CDR3 DNA sequence: TGTGCCACCAGCAGAGGGCTAGCCGGAGAGACCCAGTACTTC.

The V and J genes are TRBV6-1 and TRBJ2-1; 8 bases fit TRBD1. J gave up 6 bases and V 3 bases, and 4 bases lay outside the gene matches. This CDR3 spans 14 amino acids. CDR1 is MNHNS, CDR2 SASEGT, per germline. The CDR3 region is CASSDWTGLNEQFF. CDR3 coding DNA: TGTGCCAGCAGTGATTGGACAGGGCTCAATGAGCAGTTCTTC.

This clone was recorded once. This rearrangement joins TRBV6-4 to TRBJ2-3; 8 bases match TRBD2. Per the germline V gene, CDR1 is MRHNA and CDR2 is SNTAGT. This CDR3 spans 15 amino acids. With 4 bases clipped from V and 7 bases from J, the junction kept 10 bases outside the gene matches. The CDR3 spells CASSATGLGGNTQYF. The CDR3 nucleotides read TGTGCCAGCAGTGCTACGGGACTAGGGGGGAATACGCAGTATTTT.

This chain uses TRBV5-1 with TRBJ1-1; TRBD1 aligns across 8 bases. V dropped 3 bases and J dropped 5; count of bases not matched to a gene: 3. CDR1 and CDR2 (germline): SGHRS, YFSETQ. The CDR3 is 13 residues long. Here the CDR3 reads CASSSRTGTEAFF. In DNA form, the CDR3 reads TGCGCCAGCAGCTCCCGGACAGGGACTGAAGCTTTCTTT.

The rearrangement uses TRBV5-1 and TRBJ1-1; D might be TRBD1 (5 bases). Germline V CDR1 and CDR2: SGHRS, YFSETQ. The length of the CDR3 is 14 residues. V shed 3 bases and J shed 1 base, with 10 bases lying between them. DNA of the CDR3: TGCGCCAGCAGCTACGGACATCGGAACACTGAAGCTTTCTTT. It codes for CASSYGHRNTEAFF.

J is TRBJ1-5 and V is TRBV2; 9 bases are shared with TRBD1. V gave up 1 base and J gave up 7 bases; unmatched junction bases: 8. The CDR3 totals 16 residues. Germline CDR1 SNHLY, CDR2 FYNNEI. CDR3 bases: TGTGCCAGCAGTGAAGACAGGGGGCTACTGAGGCAGCCCCAGCATTTT. This translates into CASSEDRGLLRQPQHF.

This chain connects TRBV7-9 to TRBJ2-7, with 7 positions matching TRBD1. In germline, CDR1 is SEHNR, CDR2 FQNEAQ (reference sequence). V lost 4 bases to trimming and J lost 0 bases; unmatched junction nucleotides: 6. The CDR3 extends over 15 amino acids. This chain's CDR3 is CASSSDRAYSYEQYF. The CDR3 nucleotides read TGTGCCAGCAGCTCAGACAGGGCCTACTCCTACGAGCAGTACTTC. The full variable domain, completed using reference TRBV7-9 and TRBJ2-7, is DTGVSQNPRHKITKRGQNVTFRCDPISEHNRLYWYRQTLGQGPEFLTYFQNEAQLEKSRLLSDRFSAERPKGSFSTLEIQRTEQGDSAMYLCASSSDRAYSYEQYFGPGTRLTVT.

The rearrangement links TRBV7-3 to TRBJ2-7, with 8 bases aligning to TRBD1. V shed 3 bases, J shed 2 bases, and the junction held 6 bases outside the gene matches. From germline, CDR1 is SGHTA and CDR2 FQGTGA. This CDR3 contains 15 residues. This CDR3 reads CASSFDRGEPYEQYF. The DNA of the CDR3 is TGTGCCAGCAGCTTCGACAGGGGAGAACCCTACGAGCAGTACTTC.

This clone was seen just once. The V gene is TRBV2, the J gene TRBJ2-2, with D tentatively TRBD1 (6 bases). V lost 7 bases and J lost 6, with 18 bases in between. The V gene's germline CDR1 is SNHLY and CDR2 FYNNEI. The CDR3 totals 15 residues. The CDR3 sequence: CASNRNRERAGELFF. The CDR3 coding sequence is TGTGCCAGCAACCGGAACAGGGAGAGGGCCGGGGAGCTGTTTTTT.

This rearrangement joins TRBV10-3 to TRBJ1-5, with D possibly TRBD1 on 6 matching bases. V gave up 6 bases and J gave up 2 bases, with 11 bases separating them. CDR3 length: 14 amino acids. Germline lookup yields CDR1 ENHRY and CDR2 SYGVKD. The chain's CDR3 is CAIRGAGGNQPQHF. CDR3 DNA: TGTGCCATCAGGGGGGCTGGGGGCAATCAGCCCCAGCATTTT.